This T cell receptor (beta chain) comes out of a study of a mutant IDH1 vaccine in newly diagnosed glioma. The overall study: Most had both radiotherapy and temozolomide beforehand; others had only one.

With regard to this clone: Its antigen remains unidentified.

Time point noted: week 47, end of study. The content of each vaccine dose was 300 ug of mutant IDH1 20-mer peptide, and topical imiquimod accompanied it. Donors' newly diagnosed IDH1-mutant WHO grade 3 or 4 astrocytomas lacked nuclear ATRX. The protocol was immunoSEQ multiplex PCR, while the TCRdb copy is restricted to in-frame clones and leaves out a portion. The sample contains approximately 25,000 clones, around 80% of which appear only once. The receptor was derived from a man aged 35 to 55 with glioma. Some clones in this sample may be carry-over from other donors' samples. Sequencing used PBMCs, obtained from a glioma patient whose treatment included an IDH1 peptide vaccine.

This CDR3 reads CASSLDGGLWHF. CDR3 coding DNA: TGTGCCAGCAGCTTGGACGGCGGCCTATGGCATTTT. The chain recombines TRBV5-8 with TRBJ1-5; no clear D gene. With 0 bases removed from V and 15 bases from J, the gap between germline ends came to 13 bases. Germline CDR1 is SGHTS and CDR2 is YDEGEE. The CDR3 contains 12 residues.